The clone carrying this T cell receptor beta chain was counted ten times or more. RNA transcripts provided the source from which TCR beta CDR3 regions were amplified. The HTBI primer set was used in a first-round RT-PCR of the TCR CDR3. A single record per CDR3 protein comes from TCRdb applying MiXCR to the multiplex PCR reads. The table includes around 300,000 distinct CDR3 sequences, 20% to 25% detected once. These data belong to a study of T cells in Graves' hyperthyroidism and ophthalmopathy. There are 16 residues in the CDR3. The ends lost 3 bases at V and 8 bases at J; junction bases unmatched: 11. Germline CDR1 reads SGHAT; CDR2 reads FQNNGV.

V usage is TRBV11-2 and J usage is TRBJ2-1; 9 bases fit TRBD2. The sample taken for sequencing was blood. The TCR originated in a man younger than 40 with Graves' ophthalmopathy. Here the CDR3 DNA reads TGTGCCAGCAGCTTCCGCGTCGGCGGGAGGGCCGATGAGCAGTTCTTC. Translating it yields CASSFRVGGRADEQFF. Complete variable domain (other parts from reference TRBV11-2 and TRBJ2-1): EAGVAQSPRYKIIEKRQSVAFWCNPISGHATLYWYQQILGQGPKLLIQFQNNGVVDDSQLPKDRFSAERLKGVDSTLKIQPAKLEDSAVYLCASSFRVGGRADEQFFGPGTRLTVL.